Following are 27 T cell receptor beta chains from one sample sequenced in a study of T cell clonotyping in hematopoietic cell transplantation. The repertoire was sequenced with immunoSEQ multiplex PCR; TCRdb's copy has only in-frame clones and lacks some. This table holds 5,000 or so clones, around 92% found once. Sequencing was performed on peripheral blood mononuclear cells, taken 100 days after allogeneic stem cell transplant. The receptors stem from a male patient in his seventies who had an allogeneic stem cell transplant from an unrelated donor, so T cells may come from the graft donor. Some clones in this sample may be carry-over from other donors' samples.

The CDR3 DNA follows: TGTGCCAGCAGTTACACTACAGGGGGAGGGACAGATACGCAGTATTTT. As protein: CASSYTTGGGTDTQYF. The rearrangement joins TRBV6-5 to TRBJ2-3, with D perhaps TRBD1 (8 bases). Trimming left V 2 bases short and J 3 bases short, with 15 bases between. There are 16 residues in the CDR3. CDR1 MNHEY and CDR2 SVGAGI come from the germline V gene.

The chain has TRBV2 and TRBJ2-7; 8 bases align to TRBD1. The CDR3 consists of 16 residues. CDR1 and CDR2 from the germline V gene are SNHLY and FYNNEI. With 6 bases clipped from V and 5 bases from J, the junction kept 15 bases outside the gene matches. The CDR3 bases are TGTGCCAGCAGGGCAAACCCGACAGGGGCGGGCCACGAGCAGTACTTC. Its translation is CASRANPTGAGHEQYF.

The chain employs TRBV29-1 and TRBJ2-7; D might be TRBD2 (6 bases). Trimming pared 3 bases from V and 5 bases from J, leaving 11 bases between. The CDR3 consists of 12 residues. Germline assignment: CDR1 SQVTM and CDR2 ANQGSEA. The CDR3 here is CSVEEGTDEQYF. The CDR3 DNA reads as TGCAGCGTTGAGGAGGGTACCGACGAGCAGTACTTC.

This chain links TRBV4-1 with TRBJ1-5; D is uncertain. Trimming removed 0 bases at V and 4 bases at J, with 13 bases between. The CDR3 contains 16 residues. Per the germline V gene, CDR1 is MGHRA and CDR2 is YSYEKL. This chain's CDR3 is CASSQDLDQRNQPQHF. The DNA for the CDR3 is TGCGCCAGCAGCCAAGATCTCGACCAGAGAAATCAGCCCCAGCATTTT.

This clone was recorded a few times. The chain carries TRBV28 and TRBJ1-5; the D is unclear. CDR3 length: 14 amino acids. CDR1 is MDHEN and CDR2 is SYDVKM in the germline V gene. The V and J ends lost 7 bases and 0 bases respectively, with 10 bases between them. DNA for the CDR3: TGTGCCAGCAATGGTGGCACTAGCAATCAGCCCCAGCATTTT. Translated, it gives CASNGGTSNQPQHF.

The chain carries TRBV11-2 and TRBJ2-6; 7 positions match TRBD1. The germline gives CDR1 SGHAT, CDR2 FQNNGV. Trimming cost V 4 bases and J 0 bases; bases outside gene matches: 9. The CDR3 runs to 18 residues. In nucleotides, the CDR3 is TGTGCCAGCAGCTGGGGACAGCTAGGCTACTCTGGGGCCAACGTCCTGACTTTC. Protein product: CASSWGQLGYSGANVLTF. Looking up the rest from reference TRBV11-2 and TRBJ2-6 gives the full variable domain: EAGVAQSPRYKIIEKRQSVAFWCNPISGHATLYWYQQILGQGPKLLIQFQNNGVVDDSQLPKDRFSAERLKGVDSTLKIQPAKLEDSAVYLCASSWGQLGYSGANVLTFGAGSRLTVL.

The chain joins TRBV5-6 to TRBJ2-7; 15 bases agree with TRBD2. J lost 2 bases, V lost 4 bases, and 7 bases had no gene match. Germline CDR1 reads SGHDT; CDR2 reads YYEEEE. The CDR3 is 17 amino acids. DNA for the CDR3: TGTGCCAGCAGCCCCCGGGGACTAGCGGGAGGCACCTACGAGCAGTACTTC. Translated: CASSPRGLAGGTYEQYF.

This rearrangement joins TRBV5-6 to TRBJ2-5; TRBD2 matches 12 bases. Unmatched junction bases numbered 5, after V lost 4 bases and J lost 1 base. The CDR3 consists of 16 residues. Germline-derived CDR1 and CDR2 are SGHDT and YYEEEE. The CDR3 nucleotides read TGTGCCAGCAGCCTCGGACTAGCGGGGACCCAAGAGACCCAGTACTTC. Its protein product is CASSLGLAGTQETQYF.

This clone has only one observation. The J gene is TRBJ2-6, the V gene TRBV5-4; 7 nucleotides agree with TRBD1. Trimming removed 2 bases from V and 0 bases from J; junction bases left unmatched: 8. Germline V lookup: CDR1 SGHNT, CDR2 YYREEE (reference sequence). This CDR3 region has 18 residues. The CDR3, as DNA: TGTGCCAGCAGCTTCTCCGGGACAGCCCCCTCTGGGGCCAACGTCCTGACTTTC. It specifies CASSFSGTAPSGANVLTF.

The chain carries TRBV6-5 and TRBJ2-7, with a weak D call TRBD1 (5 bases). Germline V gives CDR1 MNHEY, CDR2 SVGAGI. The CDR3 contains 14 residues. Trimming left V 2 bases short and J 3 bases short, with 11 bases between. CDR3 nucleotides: TGTGCCAGCAGTTACGACAGAGATAGCTACGAGCAGTACTTC. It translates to CASSYDRDSYEQYF.

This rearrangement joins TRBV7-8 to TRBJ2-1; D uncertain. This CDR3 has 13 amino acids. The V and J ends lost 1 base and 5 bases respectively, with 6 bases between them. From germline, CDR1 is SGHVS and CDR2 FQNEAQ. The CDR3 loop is CASSLGRDNEQFF. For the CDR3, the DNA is TGTGCCAGCAGCTTAGGCCGGGACAATGAGCAGTTCTTC.

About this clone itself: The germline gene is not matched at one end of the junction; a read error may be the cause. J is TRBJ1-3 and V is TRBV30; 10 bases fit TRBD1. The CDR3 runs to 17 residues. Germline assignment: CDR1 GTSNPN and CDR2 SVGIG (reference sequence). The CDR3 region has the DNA TGTGCCAGGAGAGGGGACAGGGGAATCCCCCCTGGAAACACCATATATTTT. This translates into CARRGDRGIPPGNTIYF.

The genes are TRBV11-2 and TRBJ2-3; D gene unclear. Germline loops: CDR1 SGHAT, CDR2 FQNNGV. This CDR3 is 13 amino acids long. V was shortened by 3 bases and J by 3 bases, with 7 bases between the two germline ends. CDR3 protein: CASSFLGTDTQYF. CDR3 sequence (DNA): TGTGCCAGCAGCTTTTTGGGAACAGATACGCAGTATTTT. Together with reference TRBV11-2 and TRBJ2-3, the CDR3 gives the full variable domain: EAGVAQSPRYKIIEKRQSVAFWCNPISGHATLYWYQQILGQGPKLLIQFQNNGVVDDSQLPKDRFSAERLKGVDSTLKIQPAKLEDSAVYLCASSFLGTDTQYFGPGTRLTVL.

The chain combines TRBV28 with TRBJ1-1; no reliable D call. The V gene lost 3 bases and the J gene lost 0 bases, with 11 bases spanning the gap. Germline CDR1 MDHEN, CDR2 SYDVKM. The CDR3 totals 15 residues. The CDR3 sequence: CASSFGLYLNTEAFF. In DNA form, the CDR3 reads TGTGCCAGCAGTTTTGGACTGTATTTGAACACTGAAGCTTTCTTT.

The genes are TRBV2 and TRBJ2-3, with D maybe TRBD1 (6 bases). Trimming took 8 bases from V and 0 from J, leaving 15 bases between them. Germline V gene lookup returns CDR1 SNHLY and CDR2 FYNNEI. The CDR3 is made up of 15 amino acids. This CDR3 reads CASLLQGASTDTQYF. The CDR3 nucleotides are TGTGCCAGCCTCCTACAGGGAGCCAGCACAGATACGCAGTATTTT.

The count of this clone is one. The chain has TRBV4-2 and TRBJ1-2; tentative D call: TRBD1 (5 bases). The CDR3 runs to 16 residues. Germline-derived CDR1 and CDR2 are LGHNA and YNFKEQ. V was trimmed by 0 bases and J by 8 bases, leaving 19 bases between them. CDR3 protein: CASSQDMGGVPRGYTF. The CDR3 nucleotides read TGTGCCAGCAGCCAAGATATGGGGGGGGTACCTAGGGGCTACACCTTC.

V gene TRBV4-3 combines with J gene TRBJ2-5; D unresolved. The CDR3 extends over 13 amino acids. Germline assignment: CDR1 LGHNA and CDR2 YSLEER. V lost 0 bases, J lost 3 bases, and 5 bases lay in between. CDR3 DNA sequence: TGCGCCAGCAGCCAAGATAACGAAGAGACCCAGTACTTC. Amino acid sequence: CASSQDNEETQYF.

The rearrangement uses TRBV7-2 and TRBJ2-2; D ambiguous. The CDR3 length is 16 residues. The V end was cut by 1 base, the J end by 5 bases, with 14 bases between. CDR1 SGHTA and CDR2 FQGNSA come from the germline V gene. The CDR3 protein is CASSLVSVAKTGELFF. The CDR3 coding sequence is TGTGCCAGCAGCTTAGTGTCCGTCGCAAAAACCGGGGAGCTGTTTTTT.

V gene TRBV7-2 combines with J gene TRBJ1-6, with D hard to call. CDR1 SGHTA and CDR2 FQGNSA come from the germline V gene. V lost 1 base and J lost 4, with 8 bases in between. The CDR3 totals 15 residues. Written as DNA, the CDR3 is TGTGCCAGCAGCTTAGTTCCGGGATATAATTCACCCCTCCACTTT. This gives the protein CASSLVPGYNSPLHF.

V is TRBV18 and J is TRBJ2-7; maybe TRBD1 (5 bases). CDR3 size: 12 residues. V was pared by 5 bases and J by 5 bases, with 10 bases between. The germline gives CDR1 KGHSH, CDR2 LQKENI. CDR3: CASSSSGNEQYF. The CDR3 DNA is TGTGCCAGCTCATCGTCAGGGAACGAGCAGTACTTC.

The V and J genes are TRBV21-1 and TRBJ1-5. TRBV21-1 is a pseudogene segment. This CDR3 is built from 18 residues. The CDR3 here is CASSKLIGYVYSNQPQHF. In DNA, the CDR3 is TGTGCCAGCAGCAAACTCATCGGGTACGTTTATAGCAATCAGCCCCAGCATTTT.

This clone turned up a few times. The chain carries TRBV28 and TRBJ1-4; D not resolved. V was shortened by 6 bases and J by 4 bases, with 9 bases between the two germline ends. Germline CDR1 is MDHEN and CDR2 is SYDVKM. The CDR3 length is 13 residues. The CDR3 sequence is CASRSSINEKLFF. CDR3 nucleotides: TGTGCCAGCAGAAGTTCGATTAATGAAAAACTGTTTTTT.

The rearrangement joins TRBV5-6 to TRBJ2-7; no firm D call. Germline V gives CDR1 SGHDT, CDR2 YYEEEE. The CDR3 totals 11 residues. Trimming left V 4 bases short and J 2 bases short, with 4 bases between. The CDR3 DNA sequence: TGTGCCAGCAGCACCGCCTACGAGCAGTACTTC. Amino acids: CASSTAYEQYF.

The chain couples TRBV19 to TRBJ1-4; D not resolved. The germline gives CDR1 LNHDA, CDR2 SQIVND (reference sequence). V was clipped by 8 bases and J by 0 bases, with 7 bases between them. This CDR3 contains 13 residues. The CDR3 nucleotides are TGTGCCAGTCTGTATGCAACTAATGAAAAACTGTTTTTT. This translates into CASLYATNEKLFF.

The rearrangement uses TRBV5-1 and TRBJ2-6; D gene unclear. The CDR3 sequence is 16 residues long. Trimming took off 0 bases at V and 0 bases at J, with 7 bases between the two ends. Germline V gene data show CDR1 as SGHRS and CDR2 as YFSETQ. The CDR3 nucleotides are TGCGCCAGCAGCTTGGCTGGGGTCTCTGGGGCCAACGTCCTGACTTTC. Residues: CASSLAGVSGANVLTF.

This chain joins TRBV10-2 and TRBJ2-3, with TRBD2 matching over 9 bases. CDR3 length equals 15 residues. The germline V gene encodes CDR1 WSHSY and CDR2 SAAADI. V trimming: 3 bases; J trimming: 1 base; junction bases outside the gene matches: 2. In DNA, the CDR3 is TGCGCCAGCAGTGACTGGACTAGCGGCACAGATACGCAGTATTTT. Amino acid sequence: CASSDWTSGTDTQYF.

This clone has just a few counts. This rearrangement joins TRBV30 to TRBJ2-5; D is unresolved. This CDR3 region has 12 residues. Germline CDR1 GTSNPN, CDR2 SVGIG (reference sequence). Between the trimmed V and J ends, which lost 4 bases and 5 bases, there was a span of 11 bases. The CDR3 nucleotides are TGTGCCTGGAAGGGTAATTGGGAGACCCAGTACTTC. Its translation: CAWKGNWETQYF.